This is a list of T cell receptor beta chains from one sample in a study of vaccination and CD4 T cells after COVID-19. TCRdb re-called the PCR reads through MiXCR, storing one row per CDR3 protein. The table lists 7,600 or so distinct CDR3 sequences, less than 25% of them singletons. No antigen has been identified for these receptors. The sequencing used CD4+ T cells from blood, cultured in vitro, collected after SARS-CoV-2 vaccination. Receptor source: a human donor who had recovered from COVID-19. Each CDR3 is given with its conserved first and last residue. The D gene is left open where the match is weak. Some rows have no size entry. The others give once, few or many, or a class for an expanded clone.

TRBV15,NA,medium-sized,TRBJ2-7,CATSRDSGATEQYF,TGTGCCACCAGCAGAGATTCGGGTGCGACCGAGCAGTACTTC
TRBV6-2/TRBV6-3,NA,NA,TRBJ2-5,CASSYSAGLAETQYF,TGTGCCAGCAGTTACTCGGCTGGGCTAGCGGAGACCCAGTACTTC
TRBV6-2/TRBV6-3,NA,NA,TRBJ1-1,CASHHWGGRRDTEAFF,TGTGCCAGCCACCACTGGGGGGGCCGACGGGACACTGAAGCTTTCTTT
TRBV6-2/TRBV6-3,TRBD2,few,TRBJ2-3,CASSRLARGTDTQYF,TGTGCCAGCAGTCGACTAGCACGGGGAACAGATACGCAGTATTTT
TRBV4-2,NA,few,TRBJ2-2,CASSPPVGTGELFF,TGTGCCAGCAGCCCACCGGTAGGGACCGGGGAGCTGTTTTTT
TRBV29-1,NA,medium-sized,TRBJ2-7,CSVAGSRYEQYF,TGCAGCGTTGCAGGGAGCCGCTACGAGCAGTACTTC
TRBV15,NA,few,TRBJ2-2,CATSRVNGELFF,TGTGCCACCAGCAGAGTTAACGGGGAGCTGTTTTTT
TRBV14,NA,few,TRBJ1-1,CASSQEIGSLMNTEAFF,TGTGCCAGCAGCCAAGAGATCGGTTCCCTGATGAACACTGAAGCTTTCTTT
TRBV28,TRBD1,NA,TRBJ1-2,CASSLGGTGHSYGYTF,TGTGCCAGCAGTTTAGGGGGGACAGGGCATTCGTATGGCTACACCTTC
TRBV7-3,NA,NA,TRBJ1-1,CASSLAVSMNTEAFF,TGTGCCAGCAGCTTGGCAGTGTCCATGAACACTGAAGCTTTCTTT
TRBV19,NA,NA,TRBJ1-1,CASSSLTGRGNTEAFF,TGTGCCAGTAGTTCTCTAACGGGACGGGGGAACACTGAAGCTTTCTTT
TRBV29-1,TRBD1,many,TRBJ1-3,CSADRTGAGNTIYF,TGCAGCGCCGACCGGACAGGGGCTGGAAACACCATATATTTT
TRBV7-2,NA,medium-sized,TRBJ2-7,CASSLASVRGEQYF,TGTGCCAGCAGCTTAGCTTCGGTCAGGGGCGAGCAGTACTTC
TRBV7-9,TRBD1,NA,TRBJ1-2,CASSSRNRGNYGYTF,TGTGCCAGCAGCTCCAGAAACAGGGGGAACTATGGCTACACCTTC
TRBV5-1,NA,NA,TRBJ1-1,CASSSGQPNTEAFF,TGCGCCAGCAGCTCAGGACAGCCGAACACTGAAGCTTTCTTT
TRBV7-2,NA,NA,TRBJ2-7,CASSRKSAGIDEQYF,TGTGCCAGCAGCCGAAAATCCGCGGGGATCGACGAGCAGTACTTC
TRBV19,NA,NA,TRBJ2-1,CASSRIANNNEQFF,TGTGCCAGTAGCAGAATAGCCAATAACAATGAGCAGTTCTTC
TRBV28,TRBD2,NA,TRBJ2-4,CASSPRTSGGLAKNIQYF,TGTGCCAGCAGTCCGCGGACTAGCGGGGGACTAGCCAAAAACATTCAGTACTTC
TRBV10-3,TRBD1,large,TRBJ2-3,CAISDRDRGDTQYF,TGTGCCATCAGTGACCGGGACAGGGGAGATACGCAGTATTTT
TRBV28,TRBD2,few,TRBJ2-3,CASSRGGGNTDTQYF,TGTGCCAGCAGTCGCGGGGGGGGCAACACAGATACGCAGTATTTT
TRBV5-5,NA,few,TRBJ1-2,CASSLRGAQGYTF,TGTGCCAGCAGCTTGCGAGGGGCTCAGGGCTACACCTTC
TRBV5-1,NA,once,TRBJ2-1,CASSLILGVNEQFF,TGCGCCAGCAGCTTGATTCTGGGGGTCAATGAGCAGTTCTTC
TRBV5-4,NA,NA,TRBJ2-1,CASSFPGLDYNEQFF,TGTGCCAGCAGCTTTCCGGGACTGGACTACAATGAGCAGTTCTTC
TRBV6-1,NA,NA,TRBJ2-4,CASGAAGPAKNIQYF,TGTGCCAGCGGAGCGGCGGGTCCAGCCAAAAACATTCAGTACTTC
TRBV6-2/TRBV6-3,TRBD2,NA,TRBJ2-3,CASSYGGSKDTQYF,TGTGCCAGCAGTTACGGCGGGAGCAAGGATACGCAGTATTTT
TRBV4-3,NA,few,TRBJ1-6,CASSQGRQENSPLHF,TGCGCCAGCAGCCAGGGGAGACAGGAGAATTCACCCCTCCACTTT
TRBV11-2,NA,NA,TRBJ1-6,CASSLGFRARTPLHF,TGTGCCAGCAGCTTAGGATTTCGGGCGAGGACACCCCTCCACTTT
TRBV6-1,TRBD1,few,TRBJ1-5,CASVLGGTGPNQPQHF,TGTGCCAGCGTTTTAGGGGGGACAGGGCCGAATCAGCCCCAGCATTTT
TRBV18,NA,NA,TRBJ2-7,CVSSPPGQGAYEQYF,TGTGTCAGCTCACCACCGGGCCAGGGTGCCTACGAGCAGTACTTC
TRBV10-2,NA,few,TRBJ1-5,CASSDGNQPQHF,TGCGCCAGCAGTGACGGGAATCAGCCCCAGCATTTT
TRBV6-1,TRBD1,medium-sized,TRBJ1-1,CASSPGQGARYTEAFF,TGTGCCAGCAGCCCGGGACAGGGGGCGAGGTACACTGAAGCTTTCTTT
TRBV6-1,TRBD1,NA,TRBJ1-1,CASSKDRLEAFF,TGTGCCAGCAGTAAGGACAGGCTGGAAGCTTTCTTT
TRBV27,TRBD2,few,TRBJ2-7,CASSFLAGNYEQYF,TGTGCCAGCAGTTTTCTAGCGGGGAACTACGAGCAGTACTTC
TRBV27,NA,medium-sized,TRBJ2-5,CASSLGTQYF,TGTGCCAGCAGTCTTGGGACCCAGTACTTC
TRBV4-3,TRBD1,NA,TRBJ2-4,CASSHEGQAKNIQYF,TGCGCCAGCAGCCATGAGGGACAGGCCAAAAACATTCAGTACTTC
TRBV29-1,NA,NA,TRBJ2-1,CSVMAHNEQFF,TGCAGCGTTATGGCGCACAATGAGCAGTTCTTC
TRBV7-2,NA,NA,TRBJ1-2,CASSFFRSYGYTF,TGTGCCAGCAGCTTTTTTCGCAGCTATGGCTACACCTTC
TRBV6-1,TRBD1,medium-sized,TRBJ1-2,CASRLVSGQGPGYTF,TGTGCCAGCAGACTGGTCTCGGGACAGGGGCCTGGCTACACCTTC